The sequence of this T cell receptor (beta chain) was determined in a study of blood T cell repertoires in COVID-19 (dated by TCRdb to the early 2020s). About the investigation overall: Collaborator samples came from the United States, Italy and Spain and covered acute and convalescent phases of COVID-19. The dataset comprised deeply sampled blood TCRbeta repertoires from subjects exposed to, actively infected with, or recovered from COVID-19. The repertoires were released in a freely available public database meant as a resource for research on the immune response to SARS-CoV-2. The material from the prospective study consisted of cDNA or gDNA derived from T cells, B-cell-depleted T cells, or PBMCs. Nearly every sample came with metadata listing a de-identified subject ID, COVID-19 status, age in years and sex. Samples came from the ongoing ImmuneRACE study (first 160 participants) plus 1,254 subjects from 6 global collaborators. Where available, HLA class I and class II types were obtained from metadata supplied by the sample provider rather than from assay-based typing.

The CDR3 measures 11 amino acids from cysteine to phenylalanine. Just CDR3 DNA is preserved here, 33 bases in frame from base 1. Trimming at the junction amounts to 4 bases on V and 6 bases on J, and the germline ends lie 9 bases apart. The germline V gene (reference sequence) specifies DFQATT as CDR1 and SNEGSKA as CDR2. Overall study results and their limits: The amount of clinical and demographic metadata varied by source and participant and was provided uncurated.

One collaborating source in Seattle enrolled patients while the patients were actively infected and followed the patients over time throughout the course of disease. The collaborating institutions used their own protocols to collect whole blood in K2EDTA tubes. For TCRbeta analysis, collaborators shipped samples in one of three forms: frozen whole blood, isolated PBMCs, or DNA extracted from either of those sample types. On this clone itself: Its antigen is still unknown. No much larger clone exists at a distance of one base, and base qualities are not known.

The immunoSEQ Assay, a bias-controlled multiplex PCR, was used to amplify TCRbeta CDR3 regions from genomic DNA. Per the source publication's procedure: Nucleated cell counts per sample were estimated from amplification of reference gene primers within the assay. To quantify the absolute abundance of each unique TCRbeta CDR3 rearrangement, sequence reads were collapsed and filtered. For each sample, productive Simpson clonality was calculated as the square root of Simpson's diversity index across productive rearrangements. TCRdb holds this immuneACCESS table with in-frame rearrangements only. Some clones are missing; in checked studies, unresolved V genes explain under half, and the rest has no known cause. The V and J calls and clone size were taken over from that table, and D and trimming were inferred from the DNA. Recorded for this sample are about 94,000 clones; 74% of them occurred a single time. The ten largest clones represent over 3.5% of the sample.

This receptor was obtained from a man between 65 and 85 years old with COVID-19, enrolled during active disease. Sequenced sample: peripheral blood. The rearranged chain carries TRBV20-1 and TRBJ1-2; tentative D gene TRBD1, with 5 bases matching. The nucleotide sequence reads as follows: TGCAGTGCTACAGGGTACAATGGCTACACCTTC. This yields the protein CSATGYNGYTF.